A few counts support the clone carrying this T cell receptor beta chain. The antigen remains unidentified. The CDR3 has 15 amino acids. Per germline, CDR1 SGHKS and CDR2 YYEKEE (reference sequence). The V and J ends lost 2 bases and 8 bases, in that order; junction bases with no gene match: 7. One entry per CDR3 protein, called by TCRdb with MiXCR from the RT-PCR reads. Among a few hundred thousand distinct CDR3 sequences, 14% were seen once, and the ten largest hold over 8.5%. This sample is part of a study of response to subunit inactivated influenza vaccine. Study-wide results and limits: Few new T cells, the authors suggested, are recruited by each seasonal influenza vaccination.

The chain joins TRBV5-5 to TRBJ1-4; TRBD1 aligns across 9 bases. The source was PBMCs from blood, collected roughly 13 days after vaccination. The TCR was taken from a man in his fifties or sixties who received an inactivated influenza vaccine. CDR3 in amino acids: CASSFGTGFGEKLFF. The CDR3 bases are TGTGCCAGCAGCTTCGGGACAGGGTTTGGCGAAAAACTGTTTTTT.